This entry concerns a single T cell receptor beta chain. The data stem from a study of T cell changes during pregnancy in multiple sclerosis. Generated by immunoSEQ multiplex PCR, the TCRdb table keeps only in-frame clones and is missing some. The sample has 50,000 to 70,000 clones, roughly 91% seen once. Trimming took 2 bases from V and 9 from J, leaving 14 bases between them. The CDR3 loop spans 14 amino acids. CDR1 MNHEY and CDR2 SMNVEV come from the germline V gene (reference sequence). The sample was peripheral blood, taken after pregnancy. This sequence was found in a female donor in good health, enrolled as a control in a pregnancy study. J is TRBJ1-5 and V is TRBV27, with D possibly being TRBD1 (5 bases). The CDR3 region is CASSLQGRGWPQHF. As DNA, the CDR3 is TGTGCCAGCAGTTTACAAGGAAGGGGATGGCCCCAGCATTTT.